This T cell receptor beta chain was sequenced in a study of blood T cell repertoires in COVID-19. Produced via immunoSEQ multiplex PCR; TCRdb's table is partial and in-frame only. The data contain 300,000 or so clones, around 87% of them singletons. CDR1 MNHNS and CDR2 SASEGT come from the germline V gene. This CDR3 region has 17 residues. The V and J ends lost 0 bases and 5 bases, in that order; junction bases with no gene match: 11. The source is a woman between 50 and 59 years old who had recovered from COVID-19. J is TRBJ2-5 and V is TRBV6-1; the match to TRBD2 covers 8 bases. Source material: peripheral blood. CDR3 nucleotides: TGTGCCAGCAGTGAAGCTCAGGGACTAGGGGGAAGGGAGACCCAGTACTTC. Its protein is CASSEAQGLGGRETQYF.